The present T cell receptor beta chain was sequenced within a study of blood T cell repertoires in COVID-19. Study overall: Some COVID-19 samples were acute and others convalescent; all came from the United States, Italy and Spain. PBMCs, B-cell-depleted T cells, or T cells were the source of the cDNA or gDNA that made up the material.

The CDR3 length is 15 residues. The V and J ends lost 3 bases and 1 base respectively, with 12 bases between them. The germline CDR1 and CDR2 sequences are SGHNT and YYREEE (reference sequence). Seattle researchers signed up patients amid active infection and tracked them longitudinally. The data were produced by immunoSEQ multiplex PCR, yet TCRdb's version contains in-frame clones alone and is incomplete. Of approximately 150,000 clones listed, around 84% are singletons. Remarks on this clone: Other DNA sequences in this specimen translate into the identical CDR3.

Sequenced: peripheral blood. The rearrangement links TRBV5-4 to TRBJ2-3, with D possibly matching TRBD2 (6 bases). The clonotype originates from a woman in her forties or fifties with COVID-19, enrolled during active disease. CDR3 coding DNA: TGTGCCAGCAGCTCCGATGGCGGGGGCACAGATACGCAGTATTTT. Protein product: CASSSDGGGTDTQYF.